A selection of T cell receptor beta chains follows, all from one sample in a study of shared clonotypes between healthy human individuals. The table came from immunoSEQ multiplex PCR; TCRdb's copy has only in-frame clones and leaves some out. The table lists roughly 400,000 clones, roughly 96% of them singletons. The sequencing sample was made of memory CD8+ T cells sorted from blood. The receptors were gathered from a man between 25 and 39 years old in good health. The CDR3 runs from the conserved cysteine through the conserved F or W. A D gene is named only where the DNA matches it firmly. Some rows mark clone size as missing; the rest say once, few, many or name a class of expanded clone.

D gene: TRBD1; J gene: TRBJ2-2; clone size: .; V gene: TRBV27; CDR3 DNA: TGTGCCAGCACCTCCTCACGGGGACAGGGACCCGGGGAGCTGTTTTTT; CDR3 protein: CASTSSRGQGPGELFF
D gene: TRBD1; J gene: TRBJ1-1; clone size: .; V gene: TRBV5-4; CDR3 DNA: TGTGCCAGCAGCTCCAAACGGACAGGGAACACTGAAGCTTTCTTT; CDR3 protein: CASSSKRTGNTEAFF
D gene: .; J gene: TRBJ1-3; clone size: .; V gene: TRBV7-8; CDR3 DNA: TGTGCCAGCAGCTTAGGACAGTCAGGAAACACCATATATTTT; CDR3 protein: CASSLGQSGNTIYF
D gene: .; J gene: TRBJ2-1; clone size: once; V gene: TRBV28; CDR3 DNA: TGTGCCAGCAGGACCTTAGCTGAGCAGTTCTTC; CDR3 protein: CASRTLAEQFF
D gene: .; J gene: TRBJ2-7; clone size: .; V gene: TRBV14; CDR3 DNA: TGTGCCAGCGGGATTACCCTCTACGAGCAGTACTTC; CDR3 protein: CASGITLYEQYF
D gene: .; J gene: TRBJ2-2; clone size: .; V gene: TRBV7-7; CDR3 DNA: TGTGCTAGCAGCCCTAACACGGGAGCGAACACCGGGGAGCTGTTTTTT; CDR3 protein: CASSPNTGANTGELFF
D gene: .; J gene: TRBJ2-1; clone size: .; V gene: TRBV5-1; CDR3 DNA: TGCGCCAGCAGCCACAGTTTCACTCCGGACGGGGCAAACGGTTACAATGAGCAGTTCTTC; CDR3 protein: CASSHSFTPDGANGYNEQFF
D gene: .; J gene: TRBJ2-2; clone size: .; V gene: TRBV10-3; CDR3 DNA: TGTGCCATCAGTGACAGGGGCTTAGACGGGGAGCTGTTTTTT; CDR3 protein: CAISDRGLDGELFF
D gene: .; J gene: TRBJ2-7; clone size: .; V gene: TRBV7-9; CDR3 DNA: TGTGCCAGCAGCTTAGCGGGACTGGAAGAGCAGTACTTC; CDR3 protein: CASSLAGLEEQYF
D gene: TRBD2; J gene: TRBJ2-7; clone size: .; V gene: TRBV7-2; CDR3 DNA: TGTGCCAGCAGCTTACCTAGCGGGATGAAGAACGAGCAGTACTTC; CDR3 protein: CASSLPSGMKNEQYF
D gene: TRBD1; J gene: TRBJ1-2; clone size: .; V gene: TRBV7-9; CDR3 DNA: TGTGCCAGCAGGGACAGGCCGTTCTATGGCTACACCTTC; CDR3 protein: CASRDRPFYGYTF
D gene: TRBD2; J gene: TRBJ2-7; clone size: few; V gene: TRBV5-1; CDR3 DNA: TGCGCCAGCAGCTTGACTAGCGGGAGCGAGCAGTACTTC; CDR3 protein: CASSLTSGSEQYF
D gene: TRBD2; J gene: TRBJ2-2; clone size: .; V gene: TRBV4-1; CDR3 DNA: TGCGCCAGCAGCCAACGAATCCTACCGGGAGGCACCGGGGAGCTGTTTTTT; CDR3 protein: CASSQRILPGGTGELFF
D gene: TRBD1; J gene: TRBJ1-5; clone size: .; V gene: TRBV30; CDR3 DNA: TGTGCCTGGAGTAAACAGGGGGGCCAGCCCCAGCATTTT; CDR3 protein: CAWSKQGGQPQHF
D gene: TRBD2; J gene: TRBJ2-7; clone size: .; V gene: TRBV7-9; CDR3 DNA: TGTGCCAGCAGCCCCGGGGGGTCGTACGAGCAGTACTTC; CDR3 protein: CASSPGGSYEQYF
D gene: .; J gene: TRBJ2-1; clone size: .; V gene: TRBV30; CDR3 DNA: TGTGCCTGGAGTGGAGGGTGGGATGAGCAGTTCTTC; CDR3 protein: CAWSGGWDEQFF
D gene: TRBD2; J gene: TRBJ2-7; clone size: .; V gene: TRBV9; CDR3 DNA: TGTGCCATACTCAAGCGGGACTACTTTTACGAGCAGTACTTC; CDR3 protein: CAILKRDYFYEQYF
D gene: TRBD2; J gene: TRBJ2-7; clone size: .; V gene: TRBV19; CDR3 DNA: TGTGCCAGTAGTTCTCCGGGACTAGCGGGGTACGAGCAGTACTTC; CDR3 protein: CASSSPGLAGYEQYF
D gene: .; J gene: TRBJ1-4; clone size: .; V gene: TRBV11-1; CDR3 DNA: TGTGCCAGCAGCAGAGGCCGATTTCAGGACGAAAAACTGTTTTTT; CDR3 protein: CASSRGRFQDEKLFF
D gene: TRBD1; J gene: TRBJ2-7; clone size: .; V gene: TRBV28; CDR3 DNA: TGTGCCACCATAACAGGGGTACCCTCCTACGAGCAGTACTTC; CDR3 protein: CATITGVPSYEQYF
D gene: TRBD1; J gene: TRBJ2-7; clone size: .; V gene: TRBV6-1; CDR3 DNA: TGTGCCAGCAGTGACCCGGGCCGGGACAGGTCCTACGAGCAGTACTTC; CDR3 protein: CASSDPGRDRSYEQYF
D gene: TRBD2; J gene: TRBJ2-2; clone size: once; V gene: TRBV4-2; CDR3 DNA: TGTGCCAGCAGCACGACTAGCAGCACCGGGGAGCTGTTTTTT; CDR3 protein: CASSTTSSTGELFF
D gene: .; J gene: TRBJ1-5; clone size: .; V gene: TRBV28; CDR3 DNA: TGTGCCAGCAGCCCAAGGAGACTAAATAGCAATCAGCCCCAGCATTTT; CDR3 protein: CASSPRRLNSNQPQHF
D gene: .; J gene: TRBJ1-2; clone size: .; V gene: TRBV28; CDR3 DNA: TGTGCCCAATCCAGTATCGGTTCCTATGGCTACACCTTC; CDR3 protein: CAQSSIGSYGYTF
D gene: .; J gene: TRBJ2-2; clone size: .; V gene: TRBV4-1; CDR3 DNA: TGCGCCAGCAGCCAACGACAGAACACCGGGGAGCTGTTTTTT; CDR3 protein: CASSQRQNTGELFF
D gene: .; J gene: TRBJ2-1; clone size: .; V gene: TRBV27; CDR3 DNA: TGTGCCAGCACCCAGGGGGGGAATGAGCAGTTCTTC; CDR3 protein: CASTQGGNEQFF
D gene: TRBD2; J gene: TRBJ2-3; clone size: .; V gene: TRBV9; CDR3 DNA: TGTGCCAGCAGCGTAGGGTCGCTAGCGGGAGGGGGTACGCAGTATTTT; CDR3 protein: CASSVGSLAGGGTQYF
D gene: .; J gene: TRBJ2-7; clone size: .; V gene: TRBV5-1; CDR3 DNA: TGCGCCAGCAGCTTGGCCCTGGGCTCCTACGAGCAGTACTTC; CDR3 protein: CASSLALGSYEQYF
D gene: .; J gene: TRBJ1-2; clone size: .; V gene: TRBV28; CDR3 DNA: TGTGCCAGCAGTTCACACGTTCGGTTAGATTCTGGCTACACCTTC; CDR3 protein: CASSSHVRLDSGYTF
D gene: .; J gene: TRBJ2-5; clone size: .; V gene: TRBV7-8; CDR3 DNA: TGTGCCAGCAGCTTAGTCCCGGGGGAAGAGACCCAGTACTTC; CDR3 protein: CASSLVPGEETQYF
D gene: .; J gene: TRBJ2-1; clone size: .; V gene: TRBV11-3; CDR3 DNA: TGTGCCAGCAGCCCACGGGTGGGGGACAATGAGCAGTTCTTC; CDR3 protein: CASSPRVGDNEQFF
D gene: .; J gene: TRBJ2-4; clone size: .; V gene: TRBV11-2; CDR3 DNA: TGTGCCAGCAGCTTAGTGTCCAAAAACATTCAGTACTTC; CDR3 protein: CASSLVSKNIQYF
D gene: .; J gene: TRBJ2-3; clone size: .; V gene: TRBV11-2; CDR3 DNA: TGTGCCAGCAGCTTTGACCGATGGGATACGCAGTATTTT; CDR3 protein: CASSFDRWDTQYF
D gene: .; J gene: TRBJ2-2; clone size: .; V gene: TRBV7-9; CDR3 DNA: TGTGCCAGCAGCTTAGAACAGTACACCGGGGAGCTGTTTTTT; CDR3 protein: CASSLEQYTGELFF
D gene: .; J gene: TRBJ2-5; clone size: once; V gene: TRBV5-6; CDR3 DNA: TGTGCCAGCAGCCCCTCCGGGGGAGGGGGGACCCAGTACTTC; CDR3 protein: CASSPSGGGGTQYF
D gene: .; J gene: TRBJ1-1; clone size: .; V gene: TRBV18; CDR3 DNA: TGTGCCAGCTCACCACACATGAACACTGAAGCTTTCTTT; CDR3 protein: CASSPHMNTEAFF
D gene: .; J gene: TRBJ1-2; clone size: .; V gene: TRBV18; CDR3 DNA: TGTGCCAGCTCACCGGGGGCACGGAGTGGCTACACCTTC; CDR3 protein: CASSPGARSGYTF
D gene: .; J gene: TRBJ2-7; clone size: .; V gene: TRBV5-8; CDR3 DNA: TGTGCCAGCAGCGCCTACGAGCAGTACTTC; CDR3 protein: CASSAYEQYF
D gene: .; J gene: TRBJ1-1; clone size: .; V gene: TRBV19; CDR3 DNA: TGTGCCAGTCCCATCAGAAAGACCATGAACACTGAAGCTTTCTTT; CDR3 protein: CASPIRKTMNTEAFF
D gene: .; J gene: TRBJ1-3; clone size: .; V gene: TRBV6-1; CDR3 DNA: TGTGCCAGCAGTGCCACAGGGTCGGGAAACACCATATATTTT; CDR3 protein: CASSATGSGNTIYF
D gene: TRBD1; J gene: TRBJ2-1; clone size: .; V gene: TRBV13; CDR3 DNA: TGTGCCAGCAGCCACCGGGACAGGGGGCATGGGGAGCAGTTCTTC; CDR3 protein: CASSHRDRGHGEQFF
D gene: .; J gene: TRBJ1-1; clone size: .; V gene: TRBV11-3; CDR3 DNA: TGTGCCAGCAGCCTTGACGGGAACACTGAAGCTTTCTTT; CDR3 protein: CASSLDGNTEAFF
D gene: .; J gene: TRBJ2-3; clone size: .; V gene: TRBV6-5; CDR3 DNA: TGTGCGACACGCCATAGGGGGATGCGAGATACGCAGTATTTT; CDR3 protein: CATRHRGMRDTQYF
D gene: TRBD2; J gene: TRBJ2-7; clone size: .; V gene: TRBV15; CDR3 DNA: TGTGCCACCACCAAGGGGGGAACTAGCGGGAGGGCCCCCTACGAGCAGTACTTC; CDR3 protein: CATTKGGTSGRAPYEQYF
D gene: TRBD1; J gene: TRBJ1-1; clone size: .; V gene: TRBV11-2; CDR3 DNA: TGTGCCAGCAGCGCGCGACGGACAGGGGAGTCTGAAGCTTTCTTT; CDR3 protein: CASSARRTGESEAFF
D gene: .; J gene: TRBJ1-5; clone size: .; V gene: TRBV19; CDR3 DNA: TGTGCCAGTAGTATAGTAGGGAATCAGCCCCAGCATTTT; CDR3 protein: CASSIVGNQPQHF
D gene: TRBD2; J gene: TRBJ2-7; clone size: .; V gene: TRBV4-2; CDR3 DNA: TGTGCCAGCAGCCAAGCGTGGACTAGCGGGAAGAACTACGAGCAGTACTTC; CDR3 protein: CASSQAWTSGKNYEQYF
D gene: .; J gene: TRBJ2-1; clone size: .; V gene: TRBV5-1; CDR3 DNA: TGCGCCAGCAGCTTGGCCTCAAGCCACAATGAGCAGTTCTTC; CDR3 protein: CASSLASSHNEQFF
D gene: .; J gene: TRBJ2-7; clone size: .; V gene: TRBV5-5; CDR3 DNA: TGTGCCAGCAGCTTGGGTCCCGGAGGGGGGCCCTACGAGCAGTACTTC; CDR3 protein: CASSLGPGGGPYEQYF
D gene: .; J gene: TRBJ2-2; clone size: .; V gene: TRBV9; CDR3 DNA: TGTGCCAGCAGCGTAGGTCAGGGGATCACCGGGGAGCTGTTTTTT; CDR3 protein: CASSVGQGITGELFF
D gene: TRBD1; J gene: TRBJ2-3; clone size: .; V gene: TRBV5-1; CDR3 DNA: TGCGCCAGCAGGGACAGGGAGGAGGATACGCAGTATTTT; CDR3 protein: CASRDREEDTQYF
D gene: .; J gene: TRBJ2-7; clone size: .; V gene: TRBV20-1; CDR3 DNA: TGCAGTGCTGACAAGGGGAATGAGCAGTACTTC; CDR3 protein: CSADKGNEQYF
D gene: .; J gene: TRBJ1-5; clone size: few; V gene: TRBV28; CDR3 DNA: TGTGCCAGCAGTTTAACAGTGGGGAATCAGCCCCAGCATTTT; CDR3 protein: CASSLTVGNQPQHF
D gene: .; J gene: TRBJ2-5; clone size: .; V gene: TRBV2; CDR3 DNA: TGTGCCAGTCAAAGGGAGACCCAGTACTTC; CDR3 protein: CASQRETQYF
D gene: TRBD2; J gene: TRBJ2-3; clone size: once; V gene: TRBV19; CDR3 DNA: TGTGCCAGTAGTCTAGCGGCAAGCACAGATACGCAGTATTTT; CDR3 protein: CASSLAASTDTQYF
D gene: .; J gene: TRBJ2-3; clone size: .; V gene: TRBV11-2; CDR3 DNA: TGTGCCAGCAGCTTAGGCTCAGATACGCAGTATTTT; CDR3 protein: CASSLGSDTQYF
D gene: .; J gene: TRBJ2-1; clone size: .; V gene: TRBV2; CDR3 DNA: TGTGCCAGCGGGGGCAAACAGGGCGGGGAGCAGTTCTTC; CDR3 protein: CASGGKQGGEQFF
D gene: .; J gene: TRBJ2-1; clone size: .; V gene: TRBV18; CDR3 DNA: TGTGCCAGCTCACCAAGACCGACGGCGAATGAGCAGTTCTTC; CDR3 protein: CASSPRPTANEQFF
D gene: .; J gene: TRBJ2-7; clone size: .; V gene: TRBV11-2; CDR3 DNA: TGTGCCAGCAGCTTAGGTTCGGTTTCCTACGAGCAGTACTTC; CDR3 protein: CASSLGSVSYEQYF